This T cell receptor beta chain emerged from a study of patients and donors after allogeneic stem cell transplantation (TCRdb year 2020). Preparation of the library involved RT-PCR. The run used a NextSeq 550. The raw public reads went through TCRdb reprocessing: fastp at Q25, MiXCR clone calling, in-frame beta chains kept. Every CDR3 protein is listed once, alongside the most common genes and DNA of its rows. Present in this sample are approximately 200,000 distinct CDR3 sequences, less than 45% of which were seen just once. The ten largest clones represent 33% of the sample. This clonotype was seen just once. The specificity of this receptor is unknown. No base qualities exist here, and no much larger clone lies one base off it. Evidence from one read is weak. Counted from cysteine to phenylalanine, this CDR3 has 16 amino acids. Of the read, only the CDR3 DNA is kept; its 48 bases are in frame from base 1. Cut back by 5 bases and 4 bases, the V and J ends lie 21 bases apart. According to the germline V gene, CDR1 reads SGHDT and CDR2 reads YYEEEE.

The sample was blood, either unsorted or a sorted T cell fraction (not recorded which). This clonotype was sampled from a human donor who was either an allogeneic HSCT recipient or a stem cell or donor lymphocyte infusion donor (not recorded which). It is not recorded whose cells these are; they may come from a transplant donor. Here the chain combines TRBV5-6 and TRBJ1-1, with the D gene uncertain. The DNA reads as follows: TGTGCCAGCAGAGGTGGCCGCACCCCAACCCGCACTGAAGCTTTCTTT. Its amino acids are CASRGGRTPTRTEAFF. Full variable domain (CDR3 extended with the reference TRBV5-6 and TRBJ1-1 proteins): DAGVTQSPTHLIKTRGQQVTLRCSPKSGHDTVSWYQQALGQGPQFIFQYYEEEERQRGNFPDRFSGHQFPNYSSELNVNALLLGDSALYLCASRGGRTPTRTEAFFGQGTRLTVV.